This T cell receptor (beta chain) was sequenced for a study of T cell repertoires in cytomegalovirus infection. On the study more broadly: In the study, CMV epitopes included recently identified HLA-C-restricted and well-studied HLA-B-restricted ones.

Notes on this clonotype: Its antigen is unidentified.

TCRdb re-called the reads through MiXCR, storing one row per CDR3 protein. The sample yields roughly 280,000 distinct CDR3 sequences, less than 25% seen once. Trimming shortened V by 11 bases and J by 2 bases, and 17 bases separated the two germline ends. The CDR3 has 14 residues. The germline CDR1 and CDR2 sequences are MNHEY and SVGEGT. Source: cultured PBMCs, taken from culture after CMV antigen stimulation. V is TRBV6-2 or TRBV6-3 and J is TRBJ2-3; the D is unclear. This sequence was found in a human donor in good health (CMV status not recorded). Some clones in this sample may be carry-over from other donors' samples. DNA for the CDR3: TGTGCCGGACGCGGCGAGTTCCACACAGATACGCAGTATTTT. This codes for CAGRGEFHTDTQYF.